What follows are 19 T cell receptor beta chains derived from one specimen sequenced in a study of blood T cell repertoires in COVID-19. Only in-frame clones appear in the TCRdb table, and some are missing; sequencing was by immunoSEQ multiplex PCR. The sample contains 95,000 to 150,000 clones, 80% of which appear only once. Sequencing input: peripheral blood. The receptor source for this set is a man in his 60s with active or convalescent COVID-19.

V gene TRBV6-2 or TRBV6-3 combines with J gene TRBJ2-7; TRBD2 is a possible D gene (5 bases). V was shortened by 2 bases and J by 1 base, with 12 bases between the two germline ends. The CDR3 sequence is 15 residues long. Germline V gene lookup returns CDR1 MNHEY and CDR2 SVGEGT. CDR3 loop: CASSYPPRVSYEQYF. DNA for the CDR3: TGTGCCAGCAGTTACCCCCCGCGGGTGTCCTACGAGCAGTACTTC.

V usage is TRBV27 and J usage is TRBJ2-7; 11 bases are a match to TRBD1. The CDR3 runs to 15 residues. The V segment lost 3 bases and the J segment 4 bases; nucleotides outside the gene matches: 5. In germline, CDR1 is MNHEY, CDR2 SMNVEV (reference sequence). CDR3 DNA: TGTGCCAGCAGTTTTGTCGGGACAGGGGGTTACGAGCAGTACTTC. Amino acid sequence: CASSFVGTGGYEQYF.

The CDR3 DNA is TGTGCCAGTAGTATAGCGGGAGGTCGGGAGACCCAGTACTTC. This gives the protein CASSIAGGRETQYF. V usage is TRBV19 and J usage is TRBJ2-5; 7 bases are a match to TRBD2. The CDR3 has 14 residues. The V gene end was trimmed by 1 base and the J gene end by 5 bases; junction bases not matched to a gene: 4. Germline values: CDR1 LNHDA, CDR2 SQIVND (reference sequence).

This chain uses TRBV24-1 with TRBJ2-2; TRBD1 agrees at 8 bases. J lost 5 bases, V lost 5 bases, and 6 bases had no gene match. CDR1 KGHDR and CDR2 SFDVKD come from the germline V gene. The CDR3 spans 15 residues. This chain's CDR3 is CATSGRTGKTGELFF. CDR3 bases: TGTGCCACCAGTGGAAGGACAGGGAAGACCGGGGAGCTGTTTTTT.

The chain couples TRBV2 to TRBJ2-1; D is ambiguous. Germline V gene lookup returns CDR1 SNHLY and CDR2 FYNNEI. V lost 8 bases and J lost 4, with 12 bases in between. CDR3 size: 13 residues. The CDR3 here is CASERSAYNEQFF. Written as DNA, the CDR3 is TGTGCCAGCGAACGCTCAGCGTACAATGAGCAGTTCTTC.

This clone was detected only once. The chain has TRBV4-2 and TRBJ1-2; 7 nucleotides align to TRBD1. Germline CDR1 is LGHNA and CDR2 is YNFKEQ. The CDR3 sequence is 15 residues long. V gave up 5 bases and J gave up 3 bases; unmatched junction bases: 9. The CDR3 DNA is TGTGCCAGCAGCGCCCGACAGGGTCCGGACTATGGCTACACCTTC. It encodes CASSARQGPDYGYTF.

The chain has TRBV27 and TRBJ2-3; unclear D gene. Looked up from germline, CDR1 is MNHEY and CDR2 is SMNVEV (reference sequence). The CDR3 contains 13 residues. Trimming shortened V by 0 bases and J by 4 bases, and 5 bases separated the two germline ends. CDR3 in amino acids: CASSLSRSDTQYF. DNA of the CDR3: TGTGCCAGCAGTTTATCCAGGTCAGATACGCAGTATTTT.

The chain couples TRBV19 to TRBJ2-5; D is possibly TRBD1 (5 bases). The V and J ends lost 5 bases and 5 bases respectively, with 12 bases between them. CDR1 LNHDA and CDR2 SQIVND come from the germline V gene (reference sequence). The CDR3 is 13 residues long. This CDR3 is CASSAREPETQYF. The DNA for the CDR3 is TGTGCCAGTAGTGCCAGGGAACCCGAGACCCAGTACTTC.

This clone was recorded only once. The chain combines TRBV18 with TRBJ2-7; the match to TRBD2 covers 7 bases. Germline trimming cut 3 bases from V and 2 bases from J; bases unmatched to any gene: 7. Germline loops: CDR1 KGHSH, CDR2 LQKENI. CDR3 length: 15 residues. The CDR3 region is CASSPGEGWAYEQYF. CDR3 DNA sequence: TGTGCCAGCTCACCGGGGGAGGGGTGGGCCTACGAGCAGTACTTC.

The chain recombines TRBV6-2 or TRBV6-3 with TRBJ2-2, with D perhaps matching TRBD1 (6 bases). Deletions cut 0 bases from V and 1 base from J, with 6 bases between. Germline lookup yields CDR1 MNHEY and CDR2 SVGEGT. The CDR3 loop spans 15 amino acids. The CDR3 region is CASSYSTGNTGELFF. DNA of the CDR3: TGTGCCAGCAGTTACTCGACAGGGAACACCGGGGAGCTGTTTTTT.

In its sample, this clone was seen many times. This CDR3 reads CSVLTGSGSNQPQHF. The CDR3 nucleotides are TGCAGCGTCTTGACAGGGTCAGGGAGCAATCAGCCCCAGCATTTT. This chain connects TRBV29-1 to TRBJ1-5; 7 nucleotides agree with TRBD1. The CDR3 consists of 15 residues. CDR1 is SQVTM, CDR2 ANQGSEA, per germline. V dropped 6 bases and J dropped 1; count of bases not matched to a gene: 9.

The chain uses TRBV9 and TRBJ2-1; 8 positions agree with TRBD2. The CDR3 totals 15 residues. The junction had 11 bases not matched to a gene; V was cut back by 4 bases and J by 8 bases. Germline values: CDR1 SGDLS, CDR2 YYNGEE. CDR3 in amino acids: CASSSGLDVVDEQFF. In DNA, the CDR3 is TGTGCCAGCAGCTCGGGACTAGATGTGGTTGATGAGCAGTTCTTC.

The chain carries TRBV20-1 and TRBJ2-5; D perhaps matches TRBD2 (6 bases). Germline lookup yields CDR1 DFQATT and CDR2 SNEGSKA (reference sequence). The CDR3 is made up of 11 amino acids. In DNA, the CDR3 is TGCTCATCGGGGGAAGGGGAGACCCAGTACTTC. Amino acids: CSSGEGETQYF.

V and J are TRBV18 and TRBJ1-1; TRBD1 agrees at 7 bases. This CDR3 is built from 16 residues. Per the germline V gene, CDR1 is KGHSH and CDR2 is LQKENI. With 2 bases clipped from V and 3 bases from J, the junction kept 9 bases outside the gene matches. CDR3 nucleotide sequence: TGTGCCAGCTCACCATCGCCGACAGGGATGTACACTGAAGCTTTCTTT. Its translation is CASSPSPTGMYTEAFF.

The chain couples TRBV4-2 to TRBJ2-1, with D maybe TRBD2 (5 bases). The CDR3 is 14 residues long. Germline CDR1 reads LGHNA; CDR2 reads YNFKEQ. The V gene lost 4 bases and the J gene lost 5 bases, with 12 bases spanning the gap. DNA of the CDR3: TGTGCCAGCAGCCCCCTAGAAGCGGACAATGAGCAGTTCTTC. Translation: CASSPLEADNEQFF.

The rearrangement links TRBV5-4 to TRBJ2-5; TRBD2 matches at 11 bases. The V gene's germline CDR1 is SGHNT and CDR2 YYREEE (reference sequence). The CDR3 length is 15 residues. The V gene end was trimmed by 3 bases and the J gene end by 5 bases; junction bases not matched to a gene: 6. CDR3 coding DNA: TGTGCCAGCAGCTCGCCCTGGACTAGCGGGGAGACCCAGTACTTC. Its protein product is CASSSPWTSGETQYF.

The CDR3 here is CASSFLAGGGETQYF. The CDR3 DNA follows: TGTGCCAGCAGCTTCCTAGCGGGAGGGGGGGAGACCCAGTACTTC. The J gene is TRBJ2-5, the V gene TRBV7-8; 12 positions agree with TRBD2. The CDR3 consists of 15 residues. CDR1 and CDR2 from the germline V gene are SGHVS and FQNEAQ. Trimming cost V 3 bases and J 5 bases; bases outside gene matches: 4.

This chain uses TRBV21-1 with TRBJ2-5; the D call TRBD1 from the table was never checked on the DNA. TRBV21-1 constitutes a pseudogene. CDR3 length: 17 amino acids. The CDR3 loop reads CASSKRSTGRYRGTQYF. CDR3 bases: TGTGCCAGCAGCAAAAGGTCGACAGGGAGGTACCGGGGGACCCAGTACTTC.

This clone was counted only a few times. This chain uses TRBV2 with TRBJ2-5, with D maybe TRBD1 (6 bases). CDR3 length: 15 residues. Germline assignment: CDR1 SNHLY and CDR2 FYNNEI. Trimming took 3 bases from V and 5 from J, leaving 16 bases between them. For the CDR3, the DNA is TGTGCCAGCAGTGAGACGGGACATCGACGGGAGACCCAGTACTTC. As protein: CASSETGHRRETQYF.